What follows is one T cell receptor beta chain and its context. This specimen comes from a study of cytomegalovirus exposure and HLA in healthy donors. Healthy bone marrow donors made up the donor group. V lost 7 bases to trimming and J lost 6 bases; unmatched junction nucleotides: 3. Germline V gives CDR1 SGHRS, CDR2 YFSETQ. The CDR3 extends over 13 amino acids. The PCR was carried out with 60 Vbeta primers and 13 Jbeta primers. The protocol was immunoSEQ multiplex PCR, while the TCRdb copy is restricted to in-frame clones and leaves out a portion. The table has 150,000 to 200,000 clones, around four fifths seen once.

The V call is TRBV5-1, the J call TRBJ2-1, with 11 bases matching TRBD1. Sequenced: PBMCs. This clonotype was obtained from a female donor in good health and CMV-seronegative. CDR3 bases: TGCGCCAGCCAGGGGACAGGGGGCAATGAGCAGTTCTTC. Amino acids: CASQGTGGNEQFF.